The entry below describes one T cell receptor (beta chain). Losses at the gene ends were 0 bases for V and 5 bases for J; bases not matched to a gene: 8. The CDR3 sequence is 16 residues long. CDR1 and CDR2 from the germline V gene are SGHRS and YFSETQ. The data were taken from a study of regulatory T cells in long-lasting Graves disease. The sample's time point: persistent/refractory GD, antithyroid drugs over 5 years with positive TRAb. PBMCs provided the RNA from which the TCR library was made. Investigators prepared the TCR beta libraries by applying iRepertoire HTBI primers and Arm-PCR of CDR3 regions. TCRdb reanalysed the multiplex PCR reads using MiXCR and keeps one entry per CDR3 protein. The data contain over 450,000 distinct CDR3 sequences, approximately 21% of them singletons.

This chain joins TRBV5-1 and TRBJ2-5; 9 bases map to TRBD1. The source was peripheral blood mononuclear cells (PBMCs), collected when the disease was refractory, from a patient treated with antithyroid drugs. This TCR came from a female donor with Graves disease. The CDR3 reads CASSLDPGQGDETQYF. The CDR3 DNA sequence: TGCGCCAGCAGCTTGGACCCGGGACAGGGCGACGAGACCCAGTACTTC.